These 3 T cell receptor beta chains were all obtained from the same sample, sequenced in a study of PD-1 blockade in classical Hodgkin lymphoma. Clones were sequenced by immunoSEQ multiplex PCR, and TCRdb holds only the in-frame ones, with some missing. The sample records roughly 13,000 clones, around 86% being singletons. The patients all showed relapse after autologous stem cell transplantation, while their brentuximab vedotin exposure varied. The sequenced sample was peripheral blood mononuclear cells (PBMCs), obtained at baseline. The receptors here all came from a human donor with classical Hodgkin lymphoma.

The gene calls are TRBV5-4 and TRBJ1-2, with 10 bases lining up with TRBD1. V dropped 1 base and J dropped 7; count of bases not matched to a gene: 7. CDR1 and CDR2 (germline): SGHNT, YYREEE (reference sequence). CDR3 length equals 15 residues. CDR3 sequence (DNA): TGTGCCAGCAGCTTGAAGGGGACAGGGGTTTTTGGCTACACCTTC. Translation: CASSLKGTGVFGYTF. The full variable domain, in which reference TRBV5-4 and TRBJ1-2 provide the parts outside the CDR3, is ETGVTQSPTHLIKTRGQQVTLRCSSQSGHNTVSWYQQALGQGPQFIFQYYREEENGRGNFPPRFSGLQFPNYSSELNVNALELDDSALYLCASSLKGTGVFGYTFGSGTRLTVV.

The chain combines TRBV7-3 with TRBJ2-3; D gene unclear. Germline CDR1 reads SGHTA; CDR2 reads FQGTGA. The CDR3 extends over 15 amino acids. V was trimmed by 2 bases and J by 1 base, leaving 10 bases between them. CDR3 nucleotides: TGTGCCAGCAGCTTACGCGGAGCTGGCACAGATACGCAGTATTTT. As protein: CASSLRGAGTDTQYF.

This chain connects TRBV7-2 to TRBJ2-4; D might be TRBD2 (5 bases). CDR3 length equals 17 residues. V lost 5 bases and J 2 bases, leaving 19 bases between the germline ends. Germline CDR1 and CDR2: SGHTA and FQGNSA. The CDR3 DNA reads TGTGCCAGCAGCCTTCGGACTCTCCCGGGGACCAAAAACATTCAGTACTTC. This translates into CASSLRTLPGTKNIQYF. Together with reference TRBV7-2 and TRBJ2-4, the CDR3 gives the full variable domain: GAGVSQSPSNKVTEKGKDVELRCDPISGHTALYWYRQSLGQGLEFLIYFQGNSAPDKSGLPSDRFSAERTGGSVSTLTIQRTQQEDSAVYLCASSLRTLPGTKNIQYFGAGTRLSVL.